Following are 2 T cell receptor beta chains from one sample sequenced in a study of T cell responses to AZD1222 COVID-19 vaccine. Measured with immunoSEQ multiplex PCR; TCRdb has only the in-frame clones, and not every one. The sample gives more than 100,000 clones, roughly 89% of which show up once; about 4.5% is in the top ten. Sequencing was performed on peripheral blood, taken on day 0 of AZD1222 vaccination. The receptors were sampled from an adult in good health.

V gene TRBV14 combines with J gene TRBJ2-3; 14 bases are shared with TRBD2. The CDR3 loop spans 17 amino acids. The ends lost 4 bases at V and 1 base at J; junction bases unmatched: 4. Germline V lookup: CDR1 SGHDN, CDR2 FVKESK. The CDR3 coding sequence is TGTGCCAGCAGCCCCTGGACTAGCGGGGGGCGCACAGATACGCAGTATTTT. It encodes CASSPWTSGGRTDTQYF.

V usage is TRBV18 and J usage is TRBJ1-3; D is possibly TRBD1 (6 bases). There are 14 residues in the CDR3. Trimming removed 4 bases from V and 0 bases from J, with 7 bases in between. Germline V gene sequence: CDR1 KGHSH, CDR2 LQKENI. The CDR3 spells CASSQGVSGNTIYF. The CDR3 DNA follows: TGTGCCAGCTCACAGGGGGTCTCTGGAAACACCATATATTTT.